This T cell receptor (beta chain) appears in the sequencing data of a study of blood T cell repertoires in COVID-19. Study-wide background: From T cells, B-cell-depleted T cells, or PBMCs came the material, which was cDNA or gDNA.

This CDR3 is 18 amino acids long. With V trimmed by 4 bases and J by 6 bases, 21 bases remained unmatched. The germline CDR1 and CDR2 sequences are MGHRA and YSYEKL. TCRdb's table, derived via immunoSEQ multiplex PCR, lists solely in-frame clones and lacks some. The data contain around 290,000 clones, around nine tenths of them seen just once; the ten biggest clones take up over 2%. In this sample, this clone turned up once. Researchers sorted participants into cohorts using their self-reported clinical history. Two negative PCRs, clearance, or symptom resolution were required of recovered Cohort 3 donors.

The source of this sequence is a young woman who had recovered from COVID-19. Sequences were obtained from PBMCs or T cells enriched from blood (not recorded which). The chain employs TRBV4-1 and TRBJ2-7; TRBD2 agrees at 7 bases. CDR3 loop: CASSLKVAGRDSLAEQYF. The CDR3, as DNA: TGCGCCAGCAGCCTCAAGGTAGCGGGTAGGGATAGTCTGGCCGAGCAGTACTTC.